This TCR beta chain was documented in a study of Graves' ophthalmopathy and Graves' hyperthyroidism. As the template, RNA transcripts were used to amplify TCR beta CDR3 regions. The first-round RT-PCR employed HTBI primers together with the Qiagen OneStep RT-PCR kit. A multiplex PCR was then performed as the second round. MiXCR, applied by TCRdb to the multiplex PCR reads, yields one record per CDR3 protein. The sample contains about 220,000 distinct CDR3 sequences, roughly a fifth of which appear only once. This clonotype occurred many times. The germline V and J ends were trimmed by 2 bases and 0 bases, with 5 bases remaining between them. The CDR3 consists of 15 residues. Per the germline V gene, CDR1 is MNHEY and CDR2 is SMNVEV (reference sequence).

The chain couples TRBV27 to TRBJ2-6; D remains ambiguous. Specimen: peripheral blood. This receptor was taken from a woman between 45 and 65 years old with Graves' ophthalmopathy. CDR3: CASSLRPSGANVLTF. The CDR3 region has the DNA TGTGCCAGCAGTTTACGGCCCTCTGGGGCCAACGTCCTGACTTTC.